This is a list of T cell receptor beta chains from one sample in a study of regulatory T cells in long-lasting Graves disease. MiXCR was run by TCRdb on the multiplex PCR reads, yielding one entry per CDR3 protein. Among approximately 350,000 distinct CDR3 sequences listed, around 15% were seen once. These data were also filed under a second study, of T cells in Graves' hyperthyroidism and ophthalmopathy.

The material sequenced was peripheral blood mononuclear cells (PBMCs), taken at new diagnosis, from a patient treated with antithyroid drugs. The receptors were sampled from a woman in her late teens or twenties with Graves disease. Both conserved end residues are part of each CDR3.

CDR3aa	v_gene	j_gene
CASSSNPSNQPQHF	TRBV6-2/TRBV6-3	TRBJ1-5
CASSIYRAGGSTDTQYF	TRBV19	TRBJ2-3
CSAPSGGQSSTDTQYF	TRBV20-1	TRBJ2-3
CASSVTGSGYTF	TRBV27	TRBJ1-2
CASSFGGYYEQYF	TRBV28	TRBJ2-7
CAIRGTASSIQYF	TRBV10-3	TRBJ2-4
CASGNRGGQETQYF	TRBV12-3/TRBV12-4	TRBJ2-5
CASKGQSHEQYF	TRBV27	TRBJ2-7
CAWRGRGGYNEQFF	TRBV30	TRBJ2-1
CSARRPSGRSNTGELFF	TRBV20-1	TRBJ2-2
CASSTGSYGELFF	TRBV14	TRBJ2-2
CASSALQGMGQETQYF	TRBV6-1	TRBJ2-5
CASSAGTGGTEAFF	TRBV6-4	TRBJ1-1
CATRTGAYTGELFF	TRBV24-1	TRBJ2-2
CASSPLQTNQPQHF	TRBV18	TRBJ1-5
CASSQVGGYGYTF	TRBV4-1	TRBJ1-2
CSARNNEKLFF	TRBV20-1	TRBJ1-4
CASSAPGVYEQFF	TRBV6-1	TRBJ2-1
CASSSRGLGGANVLTF	TRBV7-9	TRBJ2-6
CASSTGGIGATNERLFF	TRBV5-1	TRBJ1-4
CASSKAGSTDTQYF	TRBV9	TRBJ2-3
CASSPGLGLAYNEQFF	TRBV18	TRBJ2-1
CASSRWDSEETQYF	TRBV18	TRBJ2-5
CASSHGSGGSYEQYF	TRBV3-1	TRBJ2-7
CASTRPGLQGNYGYTF	TRBV6-2/TRBV6-3	TRBJ1-2